This T cell receptor (beta chain) stems from a study of blood T cells in healthy people across ages. This clonotype was seen only a few times. The use of a sample-barcoded 5' primer and a J-beta primer mix characterized a second PCR of roughly 6 to 11 cycles. A single record per CDR3 protein comes from TCRdb applying MiXCR to the 5' RACE reads. The table records more than 450,000 distinct CDR3 sequences, about 29% of them present only once. These data are also associated with another study on T cells of mothers and their children. That investigation notes: RNA that had been extracted went wholly into cDNA synthesis, at around 1.5 ug per 15 ul. Slightly higher, non-significant overlap characterized related mother-child pairs relative to unrelated pairs. It was observed that no persistent microchimeric T cell clones could be detected.

The clonotype originates from a boy younger than 10 in good health. The sample consisted of blood.

The CDR3 region has the DNA TGTGCCAGCAGTCTCCGACTACACAATGAGCAGTTCTTC. Its protein is CASSLRLHNEQFF. The V and J genes are TRBV6-2 or TRBV6-3 and TRBJ2-5; D possibly corresponds to TRBD2 (5 bases). TRBJ2-1 explains the end of the DNA better; the J call may be wrong. CDR1 is MNHEY, CDR2 SVGEGT, per germline. The CDR3 length is 13 residues.